One and the same sample provided the 17 T cell receptor beta chains below, sequenced in a study of shared clonotypes between healthy human individuals. Repertoires were generated with immunoSEQ multiplex PCR, while TCRdb's copy carries only in-frame clones and drops some. This table has about 2,100,000 clones, 85% to 95% appearing once. Naive CD8 cells, CD45RO-negative and positively selected for CCR7, excluded terminally differentiated effector memory CD45RA+ cells. The sequenced material came from naive CD8+ T cells from PBMCs. The receptors come from a man aged 18 to 30 in good health. Some clones in this sample may be carry-over from other donors' samples.

Only one count was recorded for this clone. V gene TRBV4-1 combines with J gene TRBJ2-7, with TRBD1 as a possible D gene (5 bases). The V gene lost 4 bases and the J gene lost 4 bases, with 11 bases spanning the gap. Germline V gene sequence: CDR1 MGHRA, CDR2 YSYEKL. The CDR3 contains 13 residues. DNA of the CDR3: TGCGCCAGCAGCCGGCAGGGCGAGTACGAGCAGTACTTC. It is translated as CASSRQGEYEQYF.

The chain has TRBV30 and TRBJ2-2; 7 nucleotides agree with TRBD1. The CDR3 totals 14 residues. Germline assignment: CDR1 GTSNPN and CDR2 SVGIG (reference sequence). Trimming cost V 5 bases and J 4 bases; bases outside gene matches: 7. The CDR3 loop reads CAWLVGGPTGELFF. The CDR3 DNA reads as TGTGCCTGGTTGGTAGGGGGCCCCACCGGGGAGCTGTTTTTT.

In DNA, the CDR3 is TGTGCCAGCAGCCATCCAGGGACTAGCGGATACAATGAGCAGTTCTTC. It specifies CASSHPGTSGYNEQFF. The V call is TRBV4-2, the J call TRBJ2-1; 11 positions agree with TRBD2. CDR1 and CDR2 (germline): LGHNA, YNFKEQ. The CDR3 loop spans 16 amino acids. V gave up 3 bases and J gave up 4 bases; unmatched junction bases: 5.

The chain combines TRBV7-9 with TRBJ2-7, with TRBD2 matching 10 bases. Unmatched junction bases numbered 10, after V lost 0 bases and J lost 2 bases. This CDR3 contains 18 residues. Germline V CDR1 and CDR2: SEHNR, FQNEAQ (reference sequence). The chain's CDR3 is CASSLAILAGVPTYEQYF. CDR3 nucleotides: TGTGCCAGCAGCTTAGCTATCCTAGCGGGGGTGCCTACCTACGAGCAGTACTTC.

This clone appeared once. The V and J genes are TRBV6-1 and TRBJ1-2; D remains unclear. The CDR3 covers 14 residues. Trimming cost V 7 bases and J 4 bases, with 16 bases left between them. CDR1 is MNHNS and CDR2 is SASEGT in the germline V gene. This chain's CDR3 is CASTQVVVLYGYTF. CDR3 nucleotides: TGTGCCAGCACGCAGGTGGTCGTCCTCTATGGCTACACCTTC.

CDR3 bases: TGTGCCAGCAGCTTAGCGCAGGGACAGCTCTACGAGCAGTACTTC. Its protein is CASSLAQGQLYEQYF. V and J are TRBV7-9 and TRBJ2-7, with TRBD1 matching over 7 bases. Germline CDR1 reads SEHNR; CDR2 reads FQNEAQ (reference sequence). Germline trimming cut 0 bases from V and 3 bases from J; bases unmatched to any gene: 5. The CDR3 is 15 residues long.

The chain recombines TRBV14 with TRBJ2-2; D is possibly TRBD1 (6 bases). CDR1 and CDR2 from the germline V gene are SGHDN and FVKESK. V lost 4 bases and J 6 bases, leaving 18 bases between the germline ends. CDR3 length: 16 residues. The CDR3 here is CASSLGQSWGAGELFF. The CDR3 DNA follows: TGTGCCAGCAGCCTCGGACAGTCCTGGGGCGCCGGGGAGCTGTTTTTT.

With respect to this clone: The sample has other DNA sequences that encode this CDR3 too. The rearrangement uses TRBV19 and TRBJ1-1; 8 bases are a match to TRBD1. CDR1 and CDR2 from the germline V gene are LNHDA and SQIVND (reference sequence). This CDR3 region has 15 residues. With V trimmed by 3 bases and J by 1 base, 4 bases remained unmatched. The CDR3 here is CASSIVGQGNTEAFF. The CDR3 DNA reads TGTGCCAGTAGTATCGTCGGACAGGGGAACACTGAAGCTTTCTTT.

The chain links TRBV7-9 to TRBJ2-7, with D tentatively TRBD2 (5 bases). The V gene's germline CDR1 is SEHNR and CDR2 FQNEAQ (reference sequence). The CDR3 totals 12 residues. Deletions cut 2 bases from V and 9 bases from J, with 11 bases between. CDR3 bases: TGTGCCAGCAGCTTATCGGGTGAGGGGCAGTACTTC. Protein: CASSLSGEGQYF.

This clone has just one count. The chain is built from TRBV29-1 and TRBJ2-5; the match to TRBD2 covers 7 bases. This CDR3 comprises 14 residues. Per germline, CDR1 SQVTM and CDR2 ANQGSEA. The trim removed 4 bases at V and 3 bases at J, leaving 8 bases unmatched. CDR3 sequence reads: CSVVGWDYEETQYF. CDR3 DNA sequence: TGCAGCGTTGTAGGGTGGGACTACGAAGAGACCCAGTACTTC.

V and J are TRBV5-6 and TRBJ1-1, with D possibly being TRBD1 (5 bases). CDR1 is SGHDT and CDR2 is YYEEEE in the germline V gene. V lost 3 bases to trimming and J lost 6 bases, with 12 bases between them. CDR3 length: 13 residues. The CDR3 protein is CASSWVGDPEAFF. The DNA for the CDR3 is TGTGCCAGCAGCTGGGTCGGGGACCCTGAAGCTTTCTTT.

The chain carries TRBV27 and TRBJ1-4; 11 bases are shared with TRBD1. Germline CDR1 and CDR2: MNHEY and SMNVEV (reference sequence). The CDR3 extends over 16 amino acids. Trimming at V came to 6 bases and at J to 8 bases, leaving 11 bases not matched to a gene. The CDR3 region is CASRDTDRGLGEKLFF. The CDR3 DNA sequence: TGTGCCAGCAGAGATACGGACAGGGGGCTAGGCGAAAAACTGTTTTTT.

J is TRBJ2-7 and V is TRBV7-8; D could derive from TRBD1 or TRBD2 (5 bases each). Germline V gives CDR1 SGHVS, CDR2 FQNEAQ. This CDR3 contains 15 residues. Trimming shortened V by 1 base and J by 0 bases, and 10 bases separated the two germline ends. Written as DNA, the CDR3 is TGTGCCAGCAGCTTAGACGGGACCCTCTCCTACGAGCAGTACTTC. This sequence encodes CASSLDGTLSYEQYF.

This rearrangement joins TRBV28 to TRBJ1-5; D uncertain. Germline CDR1 MDHEN, CDR2 SYDVKM. The CDR3 has 16 residues. Trimming cost V 5 bases and J 2 bases, with 16 bases left between them. CDR3 coding DNA: TGTGCCAGCAGTCCACGAATTAAGGGCGGCAATCAGCCCCAGCATTTT. Its protein is CASSPRIKGGNQPQHF.

The CDR3 nucleotides read TGTGCCAGCAGCCGAAGGGACAGGGGAGAGGATGAGCAGTTCTTC. It specifies CASSRRDRGEDEQFF. J is TRBJ2-1 and V is TRBV11-3; 10 bases line up with TRBD1. CDR1 is SGHNT and CDR2 is YENEEA in the germline V gene. CDR3 length: 15 amino acids. V was clipped by 5 bases and J by 8 bases; unmatched bases: 9.

This clone was found once. The chain couples TRBV2 to TRBJ2-1; no firm D call. The ends were cut back, 11 bases at V and 0 bases at J, with 17 bases in the middle. CDR3 length: 15 residues. Germline V gene data show CDR1 as SNHLY and CDR2 as FYNNEI. CDR3 loop: CAVRRAFNSYNEQFF. The CDR3 nucleotides read TGTGCCGTCAGACGAGCTTTTAACTCCTACAATGAGCAGTTCTTC.

The chain is built from TRBV29-1 and TRBJ1-4, with 7 bases identical to TRBD1. The J segment lost 7 bases and the V segment lost 6 bases, leaving 8 bases of the junction unmatched. CDR1 is SQVTM and CDR2 is ANQGSEA in the germline V gene. This CDR3 has 13 residues. The CDR3, as DNA: TGCAGCGTAGCAGGGGGGGAAAGTGAAAAACTGTTTTTT. Protein sequence: CSVAGGESEKLFF.